The 5 T cell receptor beta chains reported below all come from one sample, sequenced in a study of graft-versus-host responses after intestinal transplantation. Measured with immunoSEQ multiplex PCR; TCRdb has only the in-frame clones, and not every one. Of about 85,000 clones in the sample, approximately 90% were seen once. Their cognate antigens are unknown. This material consisted of unstimulated CD8+ T cells sorted from spleen or lymph node cells, taken before transplant. The receptor source for this set is a human donor who was the organ donor for an intestinal transplant.

The J gene is TRBJ2-5, the V gene TRBV7-9, with 12 bases aligning to TRBD2. The tail of the sequence fits TRBJ2-7 better, so the J call may be wrong. The CDR3 extends over 17 amino acids. CDR1 and CDR2 (germline): SEHNR, FQNEAQ (reference sequence). The CDR3 DNA follows: TGTGCCAGCACCAAACTAGCGGGAGGCCCGGCCTCCTACGAGCAGTACTTC. Protein product: CASTKLAGGPASYEQYF.

CDR3 sequence reads: CASSLGENTEAFF. The CDR3 coding sequence is TGCGCCAGCAGTCTAGGGGAGAACACTGAAGCTTTCTTT. The rearrangement uses TRBV4-1 and TRBJ1-1; D may be TRBD1 (5 bases). Germline assignment: CDR1 MGHRA and CDR2 YSYEKL. The CDR3 contains 13 residues. Trimming stripped 6 bases from V and 1 base from J, with 9 bases between.

The chain carries TRBV7-6 and TRBJ2-7, with TRBD1 matching over 7 bases. CDR3 length: 18 residues. Germline V CDR1 and CDR2: SGHVS, FNYEAQ. V lost 5 bases, J lost 5 bases, and 21 bases stayed unmatched. The CDR3 sequence: CASSTALGGQTISHEQYF. For the CDR3, the DNA is TGTGCCAGCAGCACCGCCCTAGGGGGCCAGACGATTTCCCACGAGCAGTACTTC.

Written as DNA, the CDR3 is TGTGCCAGCAAAGACGGATTTAACTATGGCTACACCTTC. It yields the protein CASKDGFNYGYTF. This rearrangement joins TRBV25-1 to TRBJ1-2, with unresolved D. The CDR3 extends over 13 amino acids. Germline CDR1 and CDR2: MGHDK and SYGVNS. Trimming removed 7 bases from V and 1 base from J, with 10 bases in between.

The J gene is TRBJ2-7, the V gene TRBV5-4; D is undetermined. The CDR3 totals 13 residues. V was shortened by 1 base and J by 6 bases, with 11 bases between the two germline ends. Germline V CDR1 and CDR2: SGHNT, YYREEE (reference sequence). Here the CDR3 DNA reads TGTGCCAGCAGCTTGTGGGTGGACCGCGAGCAGTACTTC. This encodes CASSLWVDREQYF.